The T cell receptor beta chain under discussion was sequenced for a study of regulatory and conventional T cells in RAG deficiency. Overall study results and limits: Shorter CDR3s in all patient subsets; >85% Treg-Tconv overlap in Omenn. Omenn CD25-high CD127-low cells may be activated cells, not true Tregs. RAG-deficient patients showed markedly lower Shannon entropy and higher Simpson indices than control T-cell subsets.

TCRdb's table, derived via immunoSEQ multiplex PCR, lists solely in-frame clones and lacks some. The table records about 9,000 clones, 65% to 85% of them present only once. About this clone: Its specificity is not known.

The V end was cut by 4 bases, the J end by 8 bases, with 8 bases between. CDR3 length: 11 amino acids. CDR1 and CDR2 from the germline V gene are GTSNPN and SVGIG (reference sequence). The same sample was also used in a study of regulatory T cells. That paper adds: Primers: 52 TRBV forward and 13 TRBJ reverse. Skewed V and J usage and few unique V-J pairs marked patient repertoires, most in Tregs.

This clonotype was obtained from a human donor in good health. The source material was CD8+ T cells sorted from blood. V is TRBV30 and J is TRBJ2-2; unclear D gene. CDR3 nucleotides: TGTGCCTGGACCTACGGGGGGGAGCTGTTTTTT. As protein: CAWTYGGELFF.